The rows below give T cell receptor beta chains drawn from one sample of a study of cytomegalovirus exposure and HLA in healthy donors. Some clones are missing from TCRdb's copy, which holds only in-frame ones; the method was immunoSEQ multiplex PCR. The sample lists 100,000 to 150,000 clones, about 89% occurring once. The material sequenced was PBMCs. Source of these receptors: a young woman in good health and CMV-seronegative. The CDR3 runs from the conserved cysteine through the conserved F or W. The order of the fields is CDR3 protein, CDR3 DNA, V gene, clone size, D gene, J gene. The D gene is left open where the match is weak. A clone size is listed for some rows: how often the clone was seen (once, few, many), or a class if it is expanded.

cdr3_aa: CASSLQALSNQPQHF
cdr3_nt: TGTGCCAGCAGCTTACAGGCCCTTAGCAATCAGCCCCAGCATTTT
v_call: TRBV5-6
clone_size: -
d_call: -
j_call: TRBJ1-5

cdr3_aa: CASSAGQGLLAGSYEQYF
cdr3_nt: TGCGCCAGCAGCGCGGGACAGGGGTTGCTAGCGGGCTCCTACGAGCAGTACTTC
v_call: TRBV5-1
clone_size: -
d_call: TRBD1
j_call: TRBJ2-7

cdr3_aa: CASSLGGTGHEKLFF
cdr3_nt: TGTGCCAGCAGCTTGGGGGGGACAGGGCATGAAAAACTGTTTTTT
v_call: TRBV5-4
clone_size: -
d_call: TRBD1
j_call: TRBJ1-4

cdr3_aa: CASTDPTGVVNTEAFF
cdr3_nt: TGTGCCAGCACCGACCCGACAGGGGTAGTGAACACTGAAGCTTTCTTT
v_call: TRBV25-1
clone_size: few
d_call: TRBD1
j_call: TRBJ1-1

cdr3_aa: CASSSGGLNQPQHF
cdr3_nt: TGTGCCAGCAGCTCAGGGGGACTCAATCAGCCCCAGCATTTT
v_call: TRBV7-9
clone_size: -
d_call: TRBD1
j_call: TRBJ1-5

cdr3_aa: CASTLERFSGYTF
cdr3_nt: TGTGCCAGCACCCTTGAGAGGTTCTCCGGCTACACCTTC
v_call: TRBV28
clone_size: -
d_call: -
j_call: TRBJ1-2

cdr3_aa: CASSRGLAGGMDTGELFF
cdr3_nt: TGTGCCAGCAGCCGTGGACTAGCGGGAGGAATGGACACCGGGGAGCTGTTTTTT
v_call: TRBV11-2
clone_size: -
d_call: TRBD2
j_call: TRBJ2-2

cdr3_aa: CASQQGMANTEAFF
cdr3_nt: TGTGCCAGTCAACAGGGGATGGCAAACACTGAAGCTTTCTTT
v_call: TRBV19
clone_size: -
d_call: TRBD1
j_call: TRBJ1-1

cdr3_aa: CSVTPRLSNYGYTF
cdr3_nt: TGCAGCGTCACCCCCAGACTATCTAACTATGGCTACACCTTC
v_call: TRBV29-1
clone_size: -
d_call: -
j_call: TRBJ1-2

cdr3_aa: CASSFGGSSYEQYF
cdr3_nt: TGTGCCAGCAGTTTCGGTGGGAGCTCCTACGAGCAGTACTTC
v_call: TRBV27
clone_size: -
d_call: -
j_call: TRBJ2-7

cdr3_aa: CASSQGSDSYSNQPQHF
cdr3_nt: TGCGCCAGCAGCCAAGGGTCGGACAGTTATAGCAATCAGCCCCAGCATTTT
v_call: TRBV4-1
clone_size: few
d_call: -
j_call: TRBJ1-5

cdr3_aa: CASSGWEGRETQYF
cdr3_nt: TGTGCCAGCAGTGGGTGGGAGGGCCGAGAGACCCAGTACTTC
v_call: TRBV2
clone_size: -
d_call: TRBD2
j_call: TRBJ2-5

cdr3_aa: CASSPDRGLSNEKLFF
cdr3_nt: TGTGCTAGCAGTCCGGACAGGGGGCTTTCTAATGAAAAACTGTTTTTT
v_call: TRBV27
clone_size: -
d_call: TRBD1
j_call: TRBJ1-4

cdr3_aa: CASSGPQEQYF
cdr3_nt: TGTGCCAGCAGTGGTCCTCAGGAGCAGTACTTC
v_call: TRBV2
clone_size: -
d_call: -
j_call: TRBJ2-7

cdr3_aa: CASSPQGTLNEQYF
cdr3_nt: TGTGCCAGTAGTCCGCAGGGAACTCTCAACGAGCAGTACTTC
v_call: TRBV19
clone_size: -
d_call: -
j_call: TRBJ2-7

cdr3_aa: CASSLARSGVGELFF
cdr3_nt: TGTGCCAGCAGCTTAGCTAGATCGGGTGTAGGGGAGCTGTTTTTT
v_call: TRBV7-2
clone_size: once
d_call: -
j_call: TRBJ2-2

cdr3_aa: CATLPASGSPLKSNEQFF
cdr3_nt: TGTGCCACCCTTCCGGCTAGCGGGAGTCCCCTAAAGTCTAATGAGCAGTTCTTC
v_call: TRBV7-9
clone_size: -
d_call: TRBD2
j_call: TRBJ2-1

cdr3_aa: CASSPWSLAGGYSYEQYF
cdr3_nt: TGTGCCAGCAGTCCCTGGTCCCTAGCGGGAGGCTACTCCTACGAGCAGTACTTC
v_call: TRBV27
clone_size: once
d_call: TRBD2
j_call: TRBJ2-7

cdr3_aa: CAWSGGLAGVDTQYF
cdr3_nt: TGTGCCTGGAGTGGAGGACTAGCGGGAGTAGATACGCAGTATTTT
v_call: TRBV30
clone_size: -
d_call: TRBD2
j_call: TRBJ2-3

cdr3_aa: CASRPLAGGGNEQFF
cdr3_nt: TGTGCCAGCAGGCCGCTAGCGGGAGGAGGAAATGAGCAGTTCTTC
v_call: TRBV7-2
clone_size: -
d_call: TRBD2
j_call: TRBJ2-1

cdr3_aa: CASSSYSPNTEAFF
cdr3_nt: TGCGCCAGCAGCTCCTATTCACCGAACACTGAAGCTTTCTTT
v_call: TRBV5-1
clone_size: -
d_call: -
j_call: TRBJ1-1

cdr3_aa: CASSVGSGSRTDTQYF
cdr3_nt: TGTGCCAGCAGCGTAGGAAGCGGGAGCCGCACAGATACGCAGTATTTT
v_call: TRBV9
clone_size: -
d_call: TRBD2
j_call: TRBJ2-3

cdr3_aa: CASSETNGDTQYF
cdr3_nt: TGTGCCTCATCCGAGACTAACGGAGATACGCAGTATTTT
v_call: TRBV30
clone_size: -
d_call: -
j_call: TRBJ2-3

cdr3_aa: CASSEGTPHLYEQYF
cdr3_nt: TGTGCCAGCAGTGAGGGGACACCTCACCTTTACGAGCAGTACTTC
v_call: TRBV6-1
clone_size: -
d_call: -
j_call: TRBJ2-7

cdr3_aa: CASSLTLAGRATDTQYF
cdr3_nt: TGTGCCAGCAGCTTAACTTTAGCGGGGAGGGCCACAGATACGCAGTATTTT
v_call: TRBV7-6
clone_size: -
d_call: TRBD2
j_call: TRBJ2-3

cdr3_aa: CASGGIDTYEQYF
cdr3_nt: TGTGCCAGCGGGGGCATCGATACCTACGAGCAGTACTTC
v_call: TRBV28
clone_size: -
d_call: -
j_call: TRBJ2-7

cdr3_aa: CSVGVAGGPAPGEQFF
cdr3_nt: TGCAGCGTTGGAGTAGCGGGAGGGCCAGCACCAGGTGAGCAGTTCTTC
v_call: TRBV29-1
clone_size: -
d_call: TRBD2
j_call: TRBJ2-1

cdr3_aa: CASRPTGGFYGYTF
cdr3_nt: TGTGCCAGCAGGCCGACAGGGGGATTCTATGGCTACACCTTC
v_call: TRBV6-5
clone_size: -
d_call: TRBD1
j_call: TRBJ1-2

cdr3_aa: CASSPRTVMNTEAFF
cdr3_nt: TGTGCCAGTAGTCCTCGGACAGTCATGAACACTGAAGCTTTCTTT
v_call: TRBV19
clone_size: -
d_call: -
j_call: TRBJ1-1

cdr3_aa: CASSFGPDTQYF
cdr3_nt: TGTGCCAGCAGCTTCGGTCCAGATACGCAGTATTTT
v_call: TRBV5-4
clone_size: -
d_call: -
j_call: TRBJ2-3

cdr3_aa: CASSPNPLNRNYTF
cdr3_nt: TGCGCCAGCAGCCCCAATCCCCTTAACAGGAACTACACCTTC
v_call: TRBV4-1
clone_size: -
d_call: -
j_call: TRBJ1-2

cdr3_aa: CASSLTRGLAGAYEQYF
cdr3_nt: TGTGCCAGCAGCTTGACCCGAGGACTAGCGGGGGCCTACGAGCAGTACTTC
v_call: TRBV7-2
clone_size: -
d_call: TRBD2
j_call: TRBJ2-7

cdr3_aa: CASKPRWTSGRDKNIQYF
cdr3_nt: TGTGCCAGCAAACCCCGGTGGACTAGCGGGAGGGACAAAAACATTCAGTACTTC
v_call: TRBV28
clone_size: -
d_call: TRBD2
j_call: TRBJ2-4

cdr3_aa: CASSLGEKNEKLFF
cdr3_nt: TGCGCCAGCAGCTTGGGAGAAAAAAATGAAAAACTGTTTTTT
v_call: TRBV5-1
clone_size: -
d_call: -
j_call: TRBJ1-4

cdr3_aa: CASSASGTQNTEAFF
cdr3_nt: TGTGCCAGCAGCGCTTCCGGGACACAGAACACTGAAGCTTTCTTT
v_call: TRBV9
clone_size: -
d_call: -
j_call: TRBJ1-1

cdr3_aa: CASSTGSGPTYEQYF
cdr3_nt: TGTGCCAGTAGTACCGGAAGCGGGCCCACCTACGAGCAGTACTTC
v_call: TRBV19
clone_size: once
d_call: -
j_call: TRBJ2-7

cdr3_aa: CASSKPQVSYEQYF
cdr3_nt: TGTGCCAGCAGCAAACCACAGGTCTCCTACGAGCAGTACTTC
v_call: TRBV11-3
clone_size: -
d_call: -
j_call: TRBJ2-7

cdr3_aa: CASSLTSGSYNEQFF
cdr3_nt: TGTGCCAGCAGCCTGACTAGCGGGTCCTACAATGAGCAGTTCTTC
v_call: TRBV5-6
clone_size: -
d_call: TRBD2
j_call: TRBJ2-1

cdr3_aa: CASSVGGRTDTQYF
cdr3_nt: TGTGCCAGCAGCGTGGGCGGGAGGACAGATACGCAGTATTTT
v_call: TRBV9
clone_size: once
d_call: TRBD2
j_call: TRBJ2-3

cdr3_aa: CASSLTGLETQYF
cdr3_nt: TGTGCCAGCAGCTTGACAGGGCTCGAGACCCAGTACTTC
v_call: TRBV7-9
clone_size: -
d_call: TRBD1
j_call: TRBJ2-5

cdr3_aa: CASIGGSPYEQYF
cdr3_nt: TGTGCCAGCATCGGCGGGAGCCCCTACGAGCAGTACTTC
v_call: TRBV11-2
clone_size: few
d_call: TRBD2
j_call: TRBJ2-7

cdr3_aa: CASSLGANTEAFF
cdr3_nt: TGTGCCAGCAGTCTAGGGGCTAACACTGAAGCTTTCTTT
v_call: TRBV2
clone_size: -
d_call: -
j_call: TRBJ1-1

cdr3_aa: CASQSSGRRADTQYF
cdr3_nt: TGTGCCAGCCAATCTAGCGGGAGACGCGCAGATACGCAGTATTTT
v_call: TRBV28
clone_size: -
d_call: TRBD2
j_call: TRBJ2-3

cdr3_aa: CASSLGTSGSEQYF
cdr3_nt: TGTGCCAGCAGCTTAGGGACTAGCGGGAGCGAGCAGTACTTC
v_call: TRBV7-2
clone_size: -
d_call: TRBD2
j_call: TRBJ2-7

cdr3_aa: CASSIDLWGGNTEAFF
cdr3_nt: TGTGCCAGTAGTATTGATTTGTGGGGGGGAAACACTGAAGCTTTCTTT
v_call: TRBV19
clone_size: -
d_call: -
j_call: TRBJ1-1

cdr3_aa: CSVLGRGYEQYF
cdr3_nt: TGCAGCGTCCTCGGCCGAGGGTACGAGCAGTACTTC
v_call: TRBV29-1
clone_size: -
d_call: -
j_call: TRBJ2-7

cdr3_aa: CASSLSASIVYNEQFF
cdr3_nt: TGTGCCAGCAGTTTATCGGCTAGCATCGTCTACAATGAGCAGTTCTTC
v_call: TRBV27
clone_size: -
d_call: -
j_call: TRBJ2-1

cdr3_aa: CASSQDPRLAGGIFRVQFF
cdr3_nt: TGTGCCAGCAGCCAAGATCCCCGACTAGCGGGTGGGATCTTTCGTGTGCAGTTCTTC
v_call: TRBV14
clone_size: -
d_call: TRBD2
j_call: TRBJ2-1

cdr3_aa: CSVEVSAEVQYF
cdr3_nt: TGCAGCGTTGAAGTTAGTGCGGAGGTTCAGTACTTC
v_call: TRBV29-1
clone_size: -
d_call: -
j_call: TRBJ2-4

cdr3_aa: CASSLVPEETQYF
cdr3_nt: TGCGCCAGCAGCTTGGTGCCTGAGGAGACCCAGTACTTC
v_call: TRBV5-1
clone_size: -
d_call: -
j_call: TRBJ2-5